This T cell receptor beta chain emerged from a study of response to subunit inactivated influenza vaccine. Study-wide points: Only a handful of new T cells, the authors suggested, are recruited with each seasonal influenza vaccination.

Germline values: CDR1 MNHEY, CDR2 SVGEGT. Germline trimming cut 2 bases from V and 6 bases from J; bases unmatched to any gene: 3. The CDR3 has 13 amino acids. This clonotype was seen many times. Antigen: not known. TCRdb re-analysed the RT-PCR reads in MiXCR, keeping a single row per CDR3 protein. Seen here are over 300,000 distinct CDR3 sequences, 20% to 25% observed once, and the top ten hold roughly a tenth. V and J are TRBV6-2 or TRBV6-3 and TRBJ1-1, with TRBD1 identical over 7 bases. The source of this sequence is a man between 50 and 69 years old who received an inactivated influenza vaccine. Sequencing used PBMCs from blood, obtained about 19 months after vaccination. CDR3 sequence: CASSYPQGAEAFF. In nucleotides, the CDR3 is TGTGCCAGCAGTTACCCCCAGGGGGCTGAAGCTTTCTTT.